This passage covers 20 T cell receptor beta chains from one sample sequenced in a study of post-analysis software for immune sequencing data. These TCRs are of unknown antigen specificity. Study findings and constraints: Five TRBV segments, including TRBV5-6, TRBV5-1 and TRBV20-1, were more frequent in patients than controls.

Unique-molecular-identifier-tagged TCR beta cDNA libraries were used. MiXCR was run by TCRdb on the PCR reads, yielding one entry per CDR3 protein. The table shows approximately 690,000 distinct CDR3 sequences, with around 60% occurring only once. Specimen: blood. All receptors come from a girl aged 2-10 years with multiple sclerosis.

The V call is TRBV12-3 or TRBV12-4, the J call TRBJ2-1; 7 bases are a match to TRBD2. Losses at the gene ends were 6 bases for V and 7 bases for J; bases not matched to a gene: 9. The CDR3 length is 14 residues. CDR3 residues: CASSWTSGGNEQFF. In nucleotides, the CDR3 is TGTGCCAGCAGCTGGACTAGTGGGGGAAATGAGCAGTTCTTC.

This chain uses TRBV4-1 with TRBJ1-1; D perhaps matches TRBD1 (6 bases). Germline-derived CDR1 and CDR2 are MGHRA and YSYEKL. Trimming shortened V by 0 bases and J by 5 bases, and 16 bases separated the two germline ends. This CDR3 has 16 amino acids. The DNA of the CDR3 is TGCGCCAGCAGCCAAGAGAGGGGGTGGGCGCTGACTGAAGCTTTCTTT. Protein sequence: CASSQERGWALTEAFF.

This clonotype was picked up a small number of times. The rearrangement uses TRBV5-4 and TRBJ2-1; a weak D match, TRBD1 (5 bases). CDR3 length: 14 amino acids. Germline CDR1 reads SGHNT; CDR2 reads YYREEE (reference sequence). V was clipped by 3 bases and J by 6 bases, with 13 bases between them. In nucleotides, the CDR3 is TGTGCCAGCAGCTCGCGACAGAGAGGCAATGAGCAGTTCTTC. Amino acid sequence: CASSSRQRGNEQFF.

V is TRBV6-5 and J is TRBJ2-3, with 12 bases fitting TRBD2. Looked up from germline, CDR1 is MNHEY and CDR2 is SVGAGI. V gave up 6 bases and J gave up 4 bases; unmatched junction bases: 11. This CDR3 is 17 amino acids long. In DNA, the CDR3 is TGTGCCAGCAGCTCCTCTAGCGGGGGGGCAGTCGCAGATACGCAGTATTTT. Protein product: CASSSSSGGAVADTQYF.

The chain uses TRBV29-1 and TRBJ2-5, with unresolved D. Germline V gene data show CDR1 as SQVTM and CDR2 as ANQGSEA. Trimming cost V 1 base and J 2 bases, with 2 bases left between them. The CDR3 has 11 residues. The CDR3 nucleotides are TGCAGCGTTGAAGCACAAGAGACCCAGTACTTC. It encodes CSVEAQETQYF.

Only a few counts were recorded for this clonotype. The chain has TRBV11-2 and TRBJ2-4; the match to TRBD2 covers 9 bases. J lost 0 bases, V lost 1 base, and 7 bases had no gene match. This CDR3 spans 18 amino acids. CDR1 is SGHAT, CDR2 FQNNGV, per germline. The CDR3 DNA is TGTGCCAGCAGCTTAGGGCGGGGGGGAGCCCTAGCCAAAAACATTCAGTACTTC. Protein sequence: CASSLGRGGALAKNIQYF.

The chain is built from TRBV18 and TRBJ2-2; no clear D. Deletions cut 2 bases from V and 0 bases from J, with 7 bases between. The CDR3 is 15 residues long. The germline V gene encodes CDR1 KGHSH and CDR2 LQKENI. The CDR3 loop is CASSPIPSNTGELFF. The CDR3 nucleotides are TGTGCCAGCTCACCAATCCCGTCGAACACCGGGGAGCTGTTTTTT.

Only a few counts were recorded for this clonotype. The genes are TRBV30 and TRBJ2-1, with 9 nucleotides matching TRBD2. The CDR3 loop spans 14 amino acids. Germline V gene sequence: CDR1 GTSNPN, CDR2 SVGIG (reference sequence). J gave up 6 bases and V 1 base, and 4 bases lay outside the gene matches. The CDR3 region is CAWSGGRALNEQFF. For the CDR3, the DNA is TGTGCCTGGAGTGGCGGGAGGGCCCTCAATGAGCAGTTCTTC.

The V and J genes are TRBV2 and TRBJ2-1; D gene unclear. The length of the CDR3 is 15 residues. The germline CDR1 and CDR2 sequences are SNHLY and FYNNEI. V was trimmed by 1 base and J by 9 bases, leaving 16 bases between them. CDR3 amino acids: CASSEGLGMLGEQFF. The CDR3 DNA sequence: TGTGCCAGCAGTGAAGGTCTAGGGATGTTAGGTGAGCAGTTCTTC.

This clonotype was counted between two and nine times. This rearrangement joins TRBV6-6 to TRBJ2-1; D is uncertain. The germline V gene has CDR1 MNHNY and CDR2 SVGAGI (reference sequence). The CDR3 consists of 15 residues. The V end was cut by 6 bases, the J end by 1 base, with 13 bases between. This CDR3 reads CASSPKGGSYNEQFF. The CDR3 nucleotides are TGTGCCAGCAGCCCCAAAGGCGGATCCTACAATGAGCAGTTCTTC.

V and J are TRBV20-1 and TRBJ2-5, with TRBD2 matching over 8 bases. The CDR3 covers 16 residues. The ends lost 3 bases at V and 11 bases at J; junction bases unmatched: 20. Germline CDR1 and CDR2: DFQATT and SNEGSKA (reference sequence). CDR3 in amino acids: CSASGEPGLGDNEQYF. The CDR3 nucleotides read TGCAGTGCTAGCGGGGAACCGGGACTAGGGGACAATGAGCAGTACTTC.

This sequence joins TRBV5-1 and TRBJ2-5; D may match TRBD1 or TRBD2 (5 bases each). This CDR3 comprises 13 residues. In germline, CDR1 is SGHRS, CDR2 YFSETQ. V lost 4 bases, J lost 3 bases, and 10 bases lay in between. In nucleotides, the CDR3 is TGCGCCAGCAGCGGGGGAGAGGAAGAGACCCAGTACTTC. This codes for CASSGGEEETQYF.

The rearrangement links TRBV20-1 to TRBJ1-2, with 7 bases aligning to TRBD1. Germline V gene sequence: CDR1 DFQATT, CDR2 SNEGSKA (reference sequence). V trimming: 3 bases; J trimming: 8 bases; junction bases outside the gene matches: 15. There are 15 residues in the CDR3. CDR3 sequence reads: CSASAAVTGETGYTF. The CDR3 DNA sequence: TGCAGTGCTAGTGCAGCGGTTACAGGGGAGACGGGCTACACCTTC.

This clonotype is a singleton in its sample. V and J are TRBV25-1 and TRBJ1-1; D not resolved. Germline V lookup: CDR1 MGHDK, CDR2 SYGVNS. This CDR3 has 14 amino acids. V lost 8 bases and J 0 bases, leaving 13 bases between the germline ends. CDR3 protein: CASSKGHVNTEAFF. CDR3 bases: TGTGCCAGCTCCAAAGGGCACGTGAACACTGAAGCTTTCTTT. The full variable domain, in which reference TRBV25-1 and TRBJ1-1 provide the parts outside the CDR3, is EADIYQTPRYLVIGTGKKITLECSQTMGHDKMYWYQQDPGMELHLIHYSYGVNSTEKGDLSSESTVSRIRTEHFPLTLESARPSHTSQYLCASSKGHVNTEAFFGQGTRLTVV.

V is TRBV27 and J is TRBJ2-3; D is uncertain. Deletions cut 3 bases from V and 3 bases from J, with 13 bases between. CDR1 is MNHEY and CDR2 is SMNVEV in the germline V gene (reference sequence). This CDR3 has 15 residues. CDR3 sequence (DNA): TGTGCCAGCAGTTTCATGAAGGGTGGTACAGATACGCAGTATTTT. Translating it yields CASSFMKGGTDTQYF.

This clonotype turned up a few times. The genes are TRBV20-1 and TRBJ2-6; D may be TRBD1 (6 bases). This CDR3 spans 18 amino acids. From germline, CDR1 is DFQATT and CDR2 SNEGSKA (reference sequence). V lost 0 bases, J lost 1 base, and 16 bases lay in between. CDR3 protein: CSARDLMTGRSGANVLTF. In nucleotides, the CDR3 is TGCAGTGCTAGAGATTTGATGACAGGTCGGTCTGGGGCCAACGTCCTGACTTTC.

This clonotype was detected a few times. V usage is TRBV19 and J usage is TRBJ2-5; D is undetermined. The CDR3 loop spans 15 amino acids. CDR1 and CDR2 from the germline V gene are LNHDA and SQIVND (reference sequence). V lost 0 bases and J 6 bases, leaving 14 bases between the germline ends. CDR3 in amino acids: CASSIDFGVGKTQYF. The CDR3, as DNA: TGTGCCAGTAGTATAGATTTTGGGGTGGGGAAGACCCAGTACTTC.

This clonotype has a single count. The gene calls are TRBV19 and TRBJ1-5; D uncertain. In germline, CDR1 is LNHDA, CDR2 SQIVND (reference sequence). The CDR3 extends over 13 amino acids. V was shortened by 3 bases and J by 6 bases, with 9 bases between the two germline ends. CDR3 loop: CASSILAGQPQHF. The CDR3 DNA reads TGTGCCAGTAGTATTCTGGCAGGTCAGCCCCAGCATTTT.

The chain uses TRBV29-1 and TRBJ2-1; TRBD1 matches at 10 bases. The CDR3 totals 13 residues. V shed 7 bases and J 6 bases; nucleotides not matched to a gene: 6. Germline lookup yields CDR1 SQVTM and CDR2 ANQGSEA. The CDR3 loop is CSGTRDRGNEQFF. The CDR3 nucleotides read TGCAGCGGTACCAGGGACAGGGGCAATGAGCAGTTCTTC.

The chain carries TRBV7-2 and TRBJ2-3; 10 bases map to TRBD2. Unmatched junction bases numbered 7, after V lost 3 bases and J lost 4 bases. The germline CDR1 and CDR2 sequences are SGHTA and FQGNSA. This CDR3 contains 16 residues. CDR3 nucleotide sequence: TGTGCCAGCAGCTTTCCAGCGGGGGGGAATCCAGATACGCAGTATTTT. This encodes CASSFPAGGNPDTQYF.